The 20 T cell receptor beta chains below come from one sample, sequenced in a study of T-cell memory formation after mild COVID-19. TCRdb reanalysed the 5' RACE reads using MiXCR and keeps one entry per CDR3 protein. This table holds about 250,000 distinct CDR3 sequences, 15% to 19% found once. The sequenced material came from PBMCs or a T cell subset sorted from them (not recorded which). These receptors came from an adult woman who had mild COVID-19 (a few samples of this study predate the infection). Cell type and time point are not known.

The V and J genes are TRBV7-3 and TRBJ2-1, with D maybe TRBD2 (6 bases). The V gene lost 5 bases and the J gene lost 10 bases, with 12 bases spanning the gap. The V gene's germline CDR1 is SGHTA and CDR2 FQGTGA. The CDR3 is 12 residues long. CDR3 DNA sequence: TGTGCCAGCAGCGGGGCGGGGCCCGAGCAGTTCTTC. Protein product: CASSGAGPEQFF.

This clonotype appeared once. The chain joins TRBV6-1 to TRBJ1-2; weak D call: TRBD1 (6 bases). The germline gives CDR1 MNHNS, CDR2 SASEGT. With 4 bases removed from V and 1 base from J, the gap between germline ends came to 13 bases. This CDR3 has 15 amino acids. CDR3 loop: CASSVLEQGNYGYTF. The CDR3 DNA reads TGTGCCAGCAGTGTCTTGGAACAGGGTAACTATGGCTACACCTTC.

This clonotype was seen more than once but under ten times. V usage is TRBV5-1 and J usage is TRBJ2-3; no definite D call. This CDR3 contains 12 residues. V was cut by 5 bases and J by 6 bases, with 10 bases left in between. Per the germline V gene, CDR1 is SGHRS and CDR2 is YFSETQ. The chain's CDR3 is CASRVVEDTQYF. The DNA of the CDR3 is TGCGCCAGCAGGGTGGTGGAGGATACGCAGTATTTT.

This clonotype has only a few counts. The CDR3 reads CASSSPRPRDKLFF. The DNA of the CDR3 is TGTGCCAGCAGTTCACCACGGCCTCGGGACAAACTGTTTTTT. V and J are TRBV12-3 or TRBV12-4 and TRBJ1-4, with a possible D match to TRBD1 (5 bases). CDR3 length: 14 amino acids. Trimming took off 4 bases at V and 11 bases at J, with 17 bases between the two ends.

This clonotype was counted a few times. The chain couples TRBV9 to TRBJ2-1, with TRBD1 as a possible D gene (5 bases). There are 14 residues in the CDR3. With 3 bases removed from V and 7 bases from J, the gap between germline ends came to 14 bases. The germline gives CDR1 SGDLS, CDR2 YYNGEE. The CDR3 is CASSAGNRQNEQFF. In DNA, the CDR3 is TGTGCCAGCAGCGCAGGGAACCGACAGAATGAGCAGTTCTTC.

There are a few counts of this clonotype. The CDR3 protein is CASSLDQRRVQYF. As DNA, the CDR3 is TGCGCCAGCAGCTTGGATCAGAGAAGGGTTCAGTACTTC. This chain connects TRBV5-1 to TRBJ2-4; D ambiguous. Germline lookup yields CDR1 SGHRS and CDR2 YFSETQ. The CDR3 has 13 amino acids. V lost 0 bases, J lost 11 bases, and 12 bases lay in between.

The chain links TRBV6-5 to TRBJ1-1, with D uncertain. The V end was cut by 6 bases, the J end by 3 bases, with 11 bases between. CDR1 is MNHEY, CDR2 SVGAGI, per germline. The CDR3 sequence is 13 residues long. The CDR3 nucleotides are TGTGCCAGCAGCTCACGGATTGACACTGAAGCTTTCTTT. Its translation is CASSSRIDTEAFF.

In this sample, this clonotype turned up many times. The chain joins TRBV12-3 or TRBV12-4 to TRBJ1-5, with D perhaps TRBD1 (6 bases). This CDR3 contains 15 residues. Trimming took off 5 bases at V and 6 bases at J, with 17 bases between the two ends. As DNA, the CDR3 is TGTGCCAGCAGTCCGGACCAGGGGAGGCGTCAGCCCCAGCATTTT. Translating gives CASSPDQGRRQPQHF.

In its sample, this clonotype was seen many times. The V call is TRBV5-1, the J call TRBJ2-1; D possibly corresponds to TRBD2 (5 bases). CDR3 length: 15 residues. Per germline, CDR1 SGHRS and CDR2 YFSETQ. The V end was cut by 0 bases, the J end by 2 bases, with 9 bases between. Here the CDR3 DNA reads TGCGCCAGCAGCTTGGGACGGGGTCCCTACAATGAGCAGTTCTTC. Translated, it gives CASSLGRGPYNEQFF.

This clonotype was seen ten or more times. The genes are TRBV23-1 and TRBJ2-1; the D call may be TRBD1 or TRBD2 (5 bases each). TRBV23-1 is assigned to the ORF class and has an uncertain function. The CDR3 consists of 16 residues. V dropped 1 base and J dropped 5 bases, with 15 bases sitting between them. The chain's CDR3 is CASSQYGTEMDNEQFF. CDR3 bases: TGCGCCAGCAGTCAATACGGGACCGAAATGGACAATGAGCAGTTCTTC.

The rearrangement uses TRBV20-1 and TRBJ1-1; D is undetermined. CDR3 size: 14 residues. Trimming removed 0 bases at V and 2 bases at J, with 10 bases between. Germline V lookup: CDR1 DFQATT, CDR2 SNEGSKA (reference sequence). The CDR3 bases are TGCAGTGCTAGAGATCTCTGGGCAAACACTGAAGCTTTCTTT. Protein product: CSARDLWANTEAFF.

The chain recombines TRBV30 with TRBJ1-4; no clear D. Trimming took 4 bases from V and 0 from J, leaving 6 bases between them. This CDR3 region has 13 residues. Germline V gives CDR1 GTSNPN, CDR2 SVGIG (reference sequence). CDR3 in DNA: TGTGCCTGGACTCGCTCAACTAATGAAAAACTGTTTTTT. Amino acid sequence: CAWTRSTNEKLFF.

This clonotype came up once. The rearrangement uses TRBV4-1 and TRBJ1-1, with D possibly matching TRBD1 (5 bases). The germline gives CDR1 MGHRA, CDR2 YSYEKL. CDR3 size: 16 residues. The germline V and J ends were trimmed by 3 bases and 0 bases, with 14 bases remaining between them. CDR3 nucleotides: TGCGCCAGCAGCCAGACACCGGGACCCATGAACACTGAAGCTTTCTTT. Translation: CASSQTPGPMNTEAFF.

This clonotype occurred many times. The chain joins TRBV12-3 or TRBV12-4 to TRBJ2-3; D unclear. V was shortened by 6 bases and J by 1 base, with 11 bases between the two germline ends. The CDR3 has 14 amino acids. The CDR3 reads CASSTLWGTDTQYF. The CDR3 DNA is TGTGCCAGCAGCACTCTGTGGGGCACAGATACGCAGTATTTT.

This chain uses TRBV12-3 or TRBV12-4 with TRBJ1-1, with D uncertain. The germline V and J ends were trimmed by 3 bases and 9 bases, with 8 bases remaining between them. The CDR3 has 11 amino acids. The CDR3 region is CASSFGLQAFF. Written as DNA, the CDR3 is TGTGCCAGCAGTTTTGGACTCCAAGCTTTCTTT.

This clonotype appeared once. The V and J genes are TRBV7-9 and TRBJ1-4; D is uncertain. In germline, CDR1 is SEHNR, CDR2 FQNEAQ (reference sequence). The CDR3 sequence is 14 residues long. Trimming stripped 2 bases from V and 8 bases from J, with 12 bases between. The CDR3, as DNA: TGTGCCAGCAGCTTACGTTCGGGGATGGAAAAACTGTTTTTT. It specifies CASSLRSGMEKLFF.

This clonotype was counted between two and nine times. The rearrangement links TRBV18 to TRBJ2-1; perhaps TRBD1 as D (6 bases). The CDR3 is 17 amino acids. The germline V gene encodes CDR1 KGHSH and CDR2 LQKENI. V lost 5 bases and J 0 bases, leaving 17 bases between the germline ends. The CDR3 spells CASSSLGQGGSYNEQFF. DNA for the CDR3: TGTGCCAGCTCATCACTCGGCCAAGGGGGCTCCTACAATGAGCAGTTCTTC.

This clonotype has ten or more counts. V gene TRBV20-1 combines with J gene TRBJ2-1, with D hard to call. Trimming removed 5 bases at V and 6 bases at J, with 8 bases between. The CDR3 runs to 11 residues. The germline V gene has CDR1 DFQATT and CDR2 SNEGSKA (reference sequence). CDR3 nucleotide sequence: TGCAGTGCTCCCGATGGCAATGAGCAGTTCTTC. Its protein is CSAPDGNEQFF.

This clonotype was recorded a few times. The chain links TRBV5-6 to TRBJ2-1, with TRBD2 as a possible D gene (5 bases). Germline-derived CDR1 and CDR2 are SGHDT and YYEEEE. The CDR3 spans 15 residues. Trimming left V 3 bases short and J 4 bases short, with 14 bases between. CDR3 region: CASSWRRPGYNEQFF. CDR3 bases: TGTGCCAGCAGCTGGAGGAGACCGGGTTACAATGAGCAGTTCTTC.

The rearrangement links TRBV12-3 or TRBV12-4 to TRBJ1-2, with TRBD1 identical over 10 bases. The length of the CDR3 is 15 residues. The junction had 4 bases not matched to a gene; V was cut back by 1 base and J by 5 bases. The CDR3 coding sequence is TGTGCCAGCAGTTTAGTCGGGACAGGGGTGTATGGCTACACCTTC. Protein: CASSLVGTGVYGYTF.